This passage covers 14 T cell receptor beta chains from one sample sequenced in a study of shared clonotypes between healthy human individuals. Terminally differentiated effector memory CD45RA+ cells were left out of the naive CD8 fraction, which was CD45RO-negative and positively selected for CCR7. Clones were read by immunoSEQ multiplex PCR, and TCRdb kept only the in-frame ones, dropping some. The sample yields roughly 850,000 clones, roughly 96% seen once. The sample was naive CD8+ T cells sorted from blood. These receptors came from a man younger than 45 in good health.

The gene calls are TRBV19 and TRBJ2-3; 10 bases line up with TRBD1. Germline assignment: CDR1 LNHDA and CDR2 SQIVND (reference sequence). This CDR3 has 15 amino acids. V lost 5 bases, J lost 2 bases, and 4 bases stayed unmatched. As DNA, the CDR3 is TGTGCCAGTAGTCCAGACAGGGGGCACACAGATACGCAGTATTTT. Amino acids: CASSPDRGHTDTQYF.

The rearrangement links TRBV4-3 to TRBJ1-2; D is unresolved. The germline V and J ends were trimmed by 0 bases and 8 bases, with 16 bases remaining between them. This CDR3 has 15 residues. CDR1 and CDR2 (germline): LGHNA, YSLEER. The CDR3 DNA follows: TGCGCCAGCAGCCAAGAGGGCGCCAGGCCGTTAGGCTACACCTTC. It is translated as CASSQEGARPLGYTF.

The rearrangement links TRBV30 to TRBJ2-7; D remains unclear. The V and J ends lost 3 bases and 2 bases respectively, with 5 bases between them. Germline-derived CDR1 and CDR2 are GTSNPN and SVGIG (reference sequence). The CDR3 totals 11 residues. CDR3 bases: TGTGCCTGGAGCGAGGCCTACGAGCAGTACTTC. It is translated as CAWSEAYEQYF.

The rearrangement uses TRBV11-2 and TRBJ2-1; D ambiguous. Germline V lookup: CDR1 SGHAT, CDR2 FQNNGV. Trimming removed 4 bases from V and 5 bases from J, with 6 bases in between. This CDR3 region has 12 residues. The CDR3 loop is CASSSLDNEQFF. The CDR3 nucleotides read TGTGCCAGCAGCTCCCTCGACAATGAGCAGTTCTTC. The whole variable domain, filled in from reference TRBV11-2 and TRBJ2-1, reads EAGVAQSPRYKIIEKRQSVAFWCNPISGHATLYWYQQILGQGPKLLIQFQNNGVVDDSQLPKDRFSAERLKGVDSTLKIQPAKLEDSAVYLCASSSLDNEQFFGPGTRLTVL.

This clone was picked up one time. J is TRBJ2-7 and V is TRBV25-1; D possibly uses TRBD1 or TRBD2 (6 bases each). The CDR3 covers 12 residues. The V gene lost 8 bases and the J gene lost 6 bases, with 14 bases spanning the gap. Germline lookup yields CDR1 MGHDK and CDR2 SYGVNS. The CDR3 region is CASGQGRSEQYF. In DNA form, the CDR3 reads TGTGCCAGCGGCCAGGGGAGGAGCGAGCAGTACTTC.

In the case of this clone: This same CDR3 is encoded by further DNA sequences in the sample. The chain uses TRBV29-1 and TRBJ2-7; D is perhaps TRBD1 (6 bases). The germline CDR1 and CDR2 sequences are SQVTM and ANQGSEA. V was trimmed by 3 bases and J by 3 bases, leaving 9 bases between them. The CDR3 totals 12 residues. The CDR3 region is CSVEGRGYEQYF. CDR3 coding DNA: TGCAGCGTTGAGGGCAGGGGCTACGAGCAGTACTTC.

The gene calls are TRBV7-9 and TRBJ2-7; D not certain. V lost 5 bases, J lost 3 bases, and 17 bases lay in between. This CDR3 comprises 15 residues. Germline lookup yields CDR1 SEHNR and CDR2 FQNEAQ (reference sequence). CDR3 loop: CASSPIAFQDYEQYF. The CDR3 DNA sequence: TGTGCCAGCAGCCCCATCGCTTTTCAGGACTACGAGCAGTACTTC.

This sequence joins TRBV10-2 and TRBJ2-1; 8 bases match TRBD2. V lost 7 bases, J lost 4 bases, and 3 bases stayed unmatched. The CDR3 is 13 amino acids. The V gene's germline CDR1 is WSHSY and CDR2 SAAADI. The CDR3 sequence is CASKLADYNEQFF. Written as DNA, the CDR3 is TGCGCCAGCAAACTAGCGGATTACAATGAGCAGTTCTTC.

The rearrangement joins TRBV28 to TRBJ2-3; D unclear. The CDR3 is 13 amino acids. Looked up from germline, CDR1 is MDHEN and CDR2 is SYDVKM. V was pared by 3 bases and J by 5 bases, with 9 bases between. The CDR3 region is CASSFRLGDTQYF. The CDR3 coding sequence is TGTGCCAGCAGTTTTCGGTTGGGAGATACGCAGTATTTT.

The chain has TRBV6-5 and TRBJ2-7; D is possibly TRBD2 (5 bases). The CDR3 is 15 residues long. Per the germline V gene, CDR1 is MNHEY and CDR2 is SVGAGI. V lost 5 bases and J lost 2, with 16 bases in between. CDR3: CASSPFRGLAYEQYF. CDR3 coding DNA: TGTGCCAGCAGTCCCTTTCGAGGACTTGCCTACGAGCAGTACTTC.

The sample holds a few counts of this clone. This chain links TRBV27 with TRBJ2-5; TRBD2 is a possible D gene (6 bases). The CDR3 sequence is 15 residues long. From germline, CDR1 is MNHEY and CDR2 SMNVEV (reference sequence). The ends were cut back, 6 bases at V and 5 bases at J, with 19 bases in the middle. DNA for the CDR3: TGTGCCAGCAGGCTCGGAGGGGCACCCTGGGAGACCCAGTACTTC. Its protein is CASRLGGAPWETQYF.

This clone was observed once. The chain recombines TRBV6-1 with TRBJ2-7, with 11 positions matching TRBD2. Per the germline V gene, CDR1 is MNHNS and CDR2 is SASEGT. J gave up 3 bases and V 2 bases, and 3 bases lay outside the gene matches. The CDR3 is 15 residues long. In DNA, the CDR3 is TGTGCCAGCAGTGAACATAGCGGGAGGGTCTACGAGCAGTACTTC. This encodes CASSEHSGRVYEQYF.

The chain couples TRBV4-2 to TRBJ2-7; 8 nucleotides line up with TRBD2. CDR1 is LGHNA and CDR2 is YNFKEQ in the germline V gene. The CDR3 has 16 residues. V gave up 0 bases and J gave up 2 bases; unmatched junction bases: 6. The CDR3 sequence is CASSQDQTSGTYEQYF. In nucleotides, the CDR3 is TGTGCCAGCAGCCAAGATCAAACTAGCGGAACCTACGAGCAGTACTTC.

V is TRBV7-9 and J is TRBJ2-1; 8 bases are shared with TRBD2. This CDR3 has 15 amino acids. The V gene end was trimmed by 3 bases and the J gene end by 3 bases; junction bases not matched to a gene: 4. CDR1 SEHNR and CDR2 FQNEAQ come from the germline V gene (reference sequence). CDR3 DNA sequence: TGTGCCAGCAGCTTGGCTCTAGCGGGCTACAATGAGCAGTTCTTC. Protein: CASSLALAGYNEQFF.